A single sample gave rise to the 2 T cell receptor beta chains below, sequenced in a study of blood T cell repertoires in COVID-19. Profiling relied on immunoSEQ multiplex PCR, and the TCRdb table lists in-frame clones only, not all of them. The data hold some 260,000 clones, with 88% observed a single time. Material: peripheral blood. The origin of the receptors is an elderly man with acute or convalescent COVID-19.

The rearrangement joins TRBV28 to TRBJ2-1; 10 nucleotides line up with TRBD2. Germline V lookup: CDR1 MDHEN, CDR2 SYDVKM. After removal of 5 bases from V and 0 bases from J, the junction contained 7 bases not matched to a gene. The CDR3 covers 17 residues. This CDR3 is CASSGTSSGSSYNEQFF. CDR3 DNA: TGTGCCAGCAGTGGCACGTCTAGCGGGAGCTCCTACAATGAGCAGTTCTTC.

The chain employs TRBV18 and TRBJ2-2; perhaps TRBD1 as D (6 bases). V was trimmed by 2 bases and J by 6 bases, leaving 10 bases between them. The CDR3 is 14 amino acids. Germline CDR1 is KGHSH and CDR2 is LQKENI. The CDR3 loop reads CASSPGGDAGELFF. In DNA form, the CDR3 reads TGTGCCAGCTCACCAGGGGGCGACGCCGGGGAGCTGTTTTTT.